Shown below are 14 T cell receptor beta chains from a single sample sequenced in a study of T cells in Graves' hyperthyroidism and ophthalmopathy. The source material, RNA transcripts, was used to amplify TCR beta CDR3 regions. The HTBI primer set was used in a first-round RT-PCR of the TCR CDR3. TCRdb analysed the multiplex PCR reads with MiXCR anew, one entry per CDR3 protein. The sample carries hundreds of thousands of distinct CDR3 sequences, 15% to 20% recorded once. Sequenced: blood. Receptors originate from a woman between 18 and 29 years old with Graves' hyperthyroidism.

This chain connects TRBV6-2 or TRBV6-3 to TRBJ2-7, with D possibly called TRBD1 or TRBD2 (5 bases each). This CDR3 is built from 13 residues. The ends were cut back, 11 bases at V and 2 bases at J, with 16 bases in the middle. In germline, CDR1 is MNHEY, CDR2 SVGEGT. CDR3 protein: CAGSAGTAYEQYF. The CDR3 nucleotides are TGTGCCGGGTCGGCCGGGACGGCCTACGAGCAGTACTTC.

In this sample, this clonotype turned up many times. The V and J genes are TRBV2 and TRBJ2-7; 12 bases match TRBD2. This CDR3 contains 15 residues. The germline V gene has CDR1 SNHLY and CDR2 FYNNEI. The ends lost 6 bases at V and 6 bases at J; junction bases unmatched: 9. This CDR3 reads CASSDGLAGSPEQYF. In DNA form, the CDR3 reads TGTGCCAGCAGCGACGGACTAGCGGGATCCCCCGAGCAGTACTTC.

This clonotype turned up a few times. This chain uses TRBV7-9 with TRBJ1-6; D is undetermined. Trimming took 3 bases from V and 4 from J, leaving 7 bases between them. The germline V gene has CDR1 SEHNR and CDR2 FQNEAQ (reference sequence). The CDR3 length is 14 residues. CDR3 amino acids: CASSFEPYNSPLHF. The CDR3 coding sequence is TGTGCCAGCAGCTTTGAGCCTTATAATTCACCCCTCCACTTT.

This clonotype showed up many times. V gene TRBV20-1 combines with J gene TRBJ2-1, with D possibly TRBD1 on 6 matching bases. There are 15 residues in the CDR3. V lost 7 bases, J lost 0 bases, and 16 bases lay in between. The germline V gene encodes CDR1 DFQATT and CDR2 SNEGSKA (reference sequence). The CDR3 nucleotides are TGCAGTGGCCCTCGGCAGGGGAACTCCTACAATGAGCAGTTCTTC. This translates into CSGPRQGNSYNEQFF.

The chain links TRBV5-4 to TRBJ2-5, with D unclear. Trimming took 1 base from V and 1 from J, leaving 8 bases between them. Looked up from germline, CDR1 is SGHNT and CDR2 is YYREEE (reference sequence). The CDR3 runs to 14 residues. The CDR3 DNA reads as TGTGCCAGCAGCTTGTCACAGAGCCAAGAGACCCAGTACTTC. As protein: CASSLSQSQETQYF.

The chain recombines TRBV18 with TRBJ2-7; D is undetermined. Between the trimmed V and J ends, which lost 5 bases and 1 base, there was a span of 12 bases. This CDR3 has 14 residues. CDR1 KGHSH and CDR2 LQKENI come from the germline V gene. The chain's CDR3 is CASSSKVGSYEQYF. The CDR3 DNA sequence: TGTGCCAGCTCATCCAAGGTGGGTTCCTACGAGCAGTACTTC. The full variable domain, with the rest looked up from reference TRBV18 and TRBJ2-7, is NAGVMQNPRHLVRRRGQEARLRCSPMKGHSHVYWYRQLPEEGLKFMVYLQKENIIDESGMPKERFSAEFPKEGPSILRIQQVVRGDSAAYFCASSSKVGSYEQYFGPGTRLTVT.

V gene TRBV7-6 combines with J gene TRBJ2-3; a possible D gene is TRBD2 (6 bases). The CDR3 totals 17 residues. V gave up 1 base and J gave up 0 bases, with 14 bases separating them. Germline assignment: CDR1 SGHVS and CDR2 FNYEAQ. CDR3 nucleotide sequence: TGTGCCAGCAGCTTAGGGTCTCTAGCGTTTAGCACAGATACGCAGTATTTT. Translation: CASSLGSLAFSTDTQYF.

The chain uses TRBV12-5 and TRBJ2-2; no clear D. Looked up from germline, CDR1 is LGHNT and CDR2 is FRNRAP. The length of the CDR3 is 13 residues. V gave up 1 base and J gave up 7 bases, with 7 bases separating them. CDR3 protein: CASGLGGNGELFF. CDR3 nucleotide sequence: TGTGCTAGTGGTTTGGGTGGGAACGGGGAGCTGTTTTTT.

The rearrangement uses TRBV9 and TRBJ2-1, with TRBD2 matching 9 bases. This CDR3 has 16 residues. Germline V lookup: CDR1 SGDLS, CDR2 YYNGEE. J was trimmed by 2 bases and V by 4 bases; bases with no gene match: 7. The CDR3 protein is CASSPQGLAPYNEQFF. DNA of the CDR3: TGTGCCAGCAGCCCCCAAGGACTAGCGCCCTACAATGAGCAGTTCTTC.

This clonotype was seen at least ten times. The rearrangement links TRBV12-3 or TRBV12-4 to TRBJ1-2; D gene ambiguous. The CDR3 is 14 residues long. V was trimmed by 0 bases and J by 0 bases, leaving 5 bases between them. CDR3 bases: TGTGCCAGCAGTTTAGCTGGAGCTAACTATGGCTACACCTTC. Translating gives CASSLAGANYGYTF.

This rearrangement joins TRBV5-1 to TRBJ1-1; TRBD1 matches at 9 bases. Trimming took 3 bases from V and 7 from J; bases not matched to a gene: 10. In germline, CDR1 is SGHRS, CDR2 YFSETQ. This CDR3 region has 15 residues. CDR3 residues: CASSSAGTGNGEAFF. DNA for the CDR3: TGCGCCAGCAGCTCAGCCGGGACAGGGAATGGTGAAGCTTTCTTT.

The chain combines TRBV3-1 with TRBJ2-1; D might be TRBD2 (7 bases). CDR1 LGHDT and CDR2 YNNKEL come from the germline V gene (reference sequence). The CDR3 is 14 residues long. The V and J ends lost 0 bases and 10 bases respectively, with 13 bases between them. The CDR3 loop reads CASSQDTGRGEQFF. In nucleotides, the CDR3 is TGTGCCAGCAGCCAAGATACGGGGAGGGGGGAGCAGTTCTTC.

This clonotype was seen only a few times. The chain is built from TRBV2 and TRBJ1-5, with 7 bases lining up with TRBD1. V dropped 2 bases and J dropped 6; count of bases not matched to a gene: 4. The CDR3 runs 14 residues. Germline CDR1 SNHLY, CDR2 FYNNEI. The DNA for the CDR3 is TGTGCCAGCAGTGAACAGGGGGTCGGTCAGCCCCAGCATTTT. As protein: CASSEQGVGQPQHF.

The chain uses TRBV5-5 and TRBJ1-2; 10 nucleotides agree with TRBD1. The CDR3 loop spans 15 amino acids. Germline trimming cut 1 base from V and 5 bases from J; bases unmatched to any gene: 5. CDR1 SGHKS and CDR2 YYEKEE come from the germline V gene (reference sequence). CDR3 DNA sequence: TGTGCCAGCAGCTTGCCACTGGGACAGGGGTATGGCTACACCTTC. Translated, it gives CASSLPLGQGYGYTF. Drawing the rest from reference TRBV5-5 and TRBJ1-2, the complete variable domain is DAGVTQSPTHLIKTRGQQVTLRCSPISGHKSVSWYQQVLGQGPQFIFQYYEKEERGRGNFPDRFSARQFPNYSSELNVNALLLGDSALYLCASSLPLGQGYGYTFGSGTRLTVV.